These 11 T cell receptor beta chains came from one sample sequenced in a study of shared clonotypes between healthy human individuals. Libraries were prepared by immunoSEQ multiplex PCR; TCRdb keeps only in-frame clonotypes and omits some of them. The table includes 2 million to 2.5 million clones, around 90% detected once. The specimen sequenced was naive CD4+ T cells from PBMCs. The sample's subset: CD45RA+ positively selected. The origin of the receptors is a man younger than 35 in good health. Some clones in this sample may be carry-over from other donors' samples.

This clone has a single count. V and J are TRBV11-2 and TRBJ1-3; no clear D gene. There are 12 residues in the CDR3. CDR1 is SGHAT, CDR2 FQNNGV, per germline. V lost 3 bases and J lost 4, with 4 bases in between. Here the CDR3 DNA reads TGTGCCAGCAGCTTTGAGGGAAACACCATATATTTT. Translation: CASSFEGNTIYF.

The J gene is TRBJ1-1, the V gene TRBV6-6; no definite D call. Germline V gene sequence: CDR1 MNHNY, CDR2 SVGAGI (reference sequence). Trimming removed 0 bases from V and 8 bases from J, with 13 bases in between. CDR3 length: 14 residues. The CDR3 sequence is CASSYSWTSLEAFF. Written as DNA, the CDR3 is TGTGCCAGCAGTTACTCTTGGACCTCCTTGGAAGCTTTCTTT.

The chain combines TRBV28 with TRBJ1-1; tentative D call: TRBD1 (5 bases). The V gene's germline CDR1 is MDHEN and CDR2 SYDVKM. CDR3 length: 15 amino acids. V dropped 5 bases and J dropped 3 bases, with 16 bases sitting between them. The CDR3 loop reads CASSLRQTHDTEAFF. As DNA, the CDR3 is TGTGCCAGCAGTCTCCGACAGACTCATGACACTGAAGCTTTCTTT.

The chain links TRBV5-1 to TRBJ2-5; no clear D gene. CDR3 length: 13 amino acids. Germline V gene lookup returns CDR1 SGHRS and CDR2 YFSETQ. V lost 4 bases to trimming and J lost 0 bases, with 7 bases between them. The CDR3 DNA follows: TGCGCCAGCAGCCGTGCTTACCAAGAGACCCAGTACTTC. Its protein is CASSRAYQETQYF. The full variable domain, with the rest looked up from reference TRBV5-1 and TRBJ2-5, is KAGVTQTPRYLIKTRGQQVTLSCSPISGHRSVSWYQQTPGQGLQFLFEYFSETQRNKGNFPGRFSGRQFSNSRSEMNVSTLELGDSALYLCASSRAYQETQYFGPGTRLLVL.

V gene TRBV5-6 combines with J gene TRBJ2-1; 8 bases map to TRBD2. V was pared by 3 bases and J by 4 bases, with 9 bases of the junction left unmatched. The CDR3 has 16 residues. CDR1 and CDR2 (germline): SGHDT, YYEEEE. The CDR3 nucleotides read TGTGCCAGCAGCTGGCCCACGGCGGGAGGATACAATGAGCAGTTCTTC. Its translation is CASSWPTAGGYNEQFF.

The rearrangement links TRBV18 to TRBJ1-4; TRBD1 is a possible D gene (5 bases). Looked up from germline, CDR1 is KGHSH and CDR2 is LQKENI. The V end was cut by 8 bases, the J end by 5 bases, with 21 bases between. The CDR3 spans 16 residues. The DNA of the CDR3 is TGTGCCAGCACTAGTTCCCGGGACGGAAGAAATGAAAAACTGTTTTTT. Its translation is CASTSSRDGRNEKLFF.

On this clone itself: A read error may produce the germline difference seen at one junction end. V is TRBV18 and J is TRBJ2-3; 7 nucleotides align to TRBD1. This CDR3 has 14 amino acids. Germline loops: CDR1 KGHSH, CDR2 LQKENI. CDR3 DNA: TGTGCCAGCCCACCGGGACAGACAACAGATACGCAGTATTTT. Translation: CASPPGQTTDTQYF.

This chain joins TRBV2 and TRBJ1-1; D perhaps matches TRBD1 (5 bases). The CDR3 is 13 residues long. Deletions cut 7 bases from V and 8 bases from J, with 17 bases between. The germline V gene has CDR1 SNHLY and CDR2 FYNNEI. The CDR3 reads CASTGTAGGEAFF. The CDR3 DNA is TGTGCCAGCACCGGGACCGCGGGTGGGGAAGCTTTCTTT.

The gene calls are TRBV10-3 and TRBJ2-7; 8 bases fit TRBD2. CDR1 ENHRY and CDR2 SYGVKD come from the germline V gene. V dropped 7 bases and J dropped 7; count of bases not matched to a gene: 9. The CDR3 is made up of 13 amino acids. CDR3 DNA: TGTGCCATCAAGCAGCGGGAGTCTGAGGAGCAGTACTTC. It translates to CAIKQRESEEQYF.

This chain links TRBV11-2 with TRBJ2-7; maybe TRBD1 (5 bases). The CDR3 consists of 14 residues. Germline V gene data show CDR1 as SGHAT and CDR2 as FQNNGV. The germline V and J ends were trimmed by 1 base and 2 bases, with 9 bases remaining between them. CDR3 sequence (DNA): TGTGCCAGCAGCTTAGTACGACAGACCTACGAGCAGTACTTC. This translates into CASSLVRQTYEQYF.

This chain links TRBV5-1 with TRBJ1-2; D might be TRBD1 (6 bases). Trimming took 3 bases from V and 4 from J, leaving 16 bases between them. Germline loops: CDR1 SGHRS, CDR2 YFSETQ. This CDR3 comprises 15 residues. In nucleotides, the CDR3 is TGCGCCAGCAGCTCCGGTGGGGGGGCGAGCTATGGCTACACCTTC. As protein: CASSSGGGASYGYTF.